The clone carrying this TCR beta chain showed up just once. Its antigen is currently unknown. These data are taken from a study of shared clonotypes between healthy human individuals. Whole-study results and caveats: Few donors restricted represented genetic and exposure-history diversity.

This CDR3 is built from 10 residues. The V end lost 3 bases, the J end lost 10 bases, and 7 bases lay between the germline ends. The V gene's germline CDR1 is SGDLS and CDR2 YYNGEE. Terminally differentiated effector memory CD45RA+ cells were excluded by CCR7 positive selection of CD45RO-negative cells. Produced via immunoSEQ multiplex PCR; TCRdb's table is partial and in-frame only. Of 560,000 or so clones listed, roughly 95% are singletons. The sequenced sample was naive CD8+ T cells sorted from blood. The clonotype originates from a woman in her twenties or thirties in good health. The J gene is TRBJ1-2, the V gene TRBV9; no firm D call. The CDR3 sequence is CASSALDYTF. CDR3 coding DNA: TGTGCCAGCAGCGCACTGGACTACACCTTC.